A single T cell receptor beta chain is shown here with its context. The antigen is undetermined. This record belongs to a study of T cell responses to AZD1222 COVID-19 vaccine. Study-level points and caveats: Repertoire sampling happened only post peak T cell response. Spike-specific TCR breadth and depth rose after two AZD1222 doses.

CDR1 and CDR2 (germline): SGHDT, YYEEEE. V dropped 3 bases and J dropped 9 bases, with 13 bases sitting between them. This CDR3 has 12 residues. Assay used: immunoSEQ multiplex PCR; TCRdb lists only in-frame clones, some missing. The sample lists about 170,000 clones, 85% to 95% seen once, with 3.5% to 5% in the top ten. The TCR originated in an adult in good health. Material: peripheral blood, obtained on day 0 of AZD1222 vaccination. The chain has TRBV5-6 and TRBJ2-7, with TRBD1 as a possible D gene (7 bases). CDR3 sequence: CASSYTQGGQYF. CDR3 sequence (DNA): TGTGCCAGCAGCTATACCCAGGGGGGGCAGTACTTC.